One and the same sample provided the 5 T cell receptor beta chains below, sequenced in a study of OX40 agonist ivuxolimab in advanced cancers. Produced via immunoSEQ multiplex PCR; TCRdb's table is partial and in-frame only. Here the sample spans around 56,000 clones, under 85% being singletons. The input for sequencing was CD4+ or CD8+ T cells sorted from blood, taken in a trial of the OX40 agonist ivuxolimab. These receptors were obtained from an adult with an advanced solid tumor such as melanoma, head and neck, liver or kidney cancer.

This sequence joins TRBV18 and TRBJ2-5; D gene ambiguous. CDR1 and CDR2 from the germline V gene are KGHSH and LQKENI. V was shortened by 0 bases and J by 0 bases, with 2 bases between the two germline ends. The CDR3 sequence is 13 residues long. The CDR3 protein is CASSPPNQETQYF. The CDR3 coding sequence is TGTGCCAGCTCACCACCGAACCAAGAGACCCAGTACTTC.

The chain links TRBV4-1 to TRBJ1-6; D is perhaps TRBD1 (5 bases). The germline V gene has CDR1 MGHRA and CDR2 YSYEKL. CDR3 length: 20 residues. Trimming shortened V by 4 bases and J by 2 bases, and 24 bases separated the two germline ends. CDR3 nucleotide sequence: TGCGCCAGCAGCCCCCAGTGGTCCGGGGGGATAAGCCCCTATAATTCACCCCTCCACTTT. Translating it yields CASSPQWSGGISPYNSPLHF.

The J gene is TRBJ1-1, the V gene TRBV15, with D unclear. This CDR3 contains 18 residues. The germline CDR1 and CDR2 sequences are LNHNV and YYDKDF (reference sequence). Trimming took 3 bases from V and 1 from J, leaving 21 bases between them. DNA of the CDR3: TGTGCCACCAGCAGGGACCCCTTAGGGCAGGCCCCGAACACTGAAGCTTTCTTT. This gives the protein CATSRDPLGQAPNTEAFF. Filled out from reference TRBV15 and TRBJ1-1, the complete variable domain reads DAMVIQNPRYQVTQFGKPVTLSCSQTLNHNVMYWYQQKSSQAPKLLFHYYDKDFNNEADTPDNFQSRRPNTSFCFLDIRSPGLGDTAMYLCATSRDPLGQAPNTEAFFGQGTRLTVV.

The chain is built from TRBV2 and TRBJ1-2; 7 bases are shared with TRBD1. Germline CDR1 and CDR2: SNHLY and FYNNEI. The ends lost 8 bases at V and 5 bases at J; junction bases unmatched: 5. The CDR3 is 12 residues long. CDR3 DNA sequence: TGTGCCAGCCTTCAGGGGGTTTATGGCTACACCTTC. Protein product: CASLQGVYGYTF.

The chain links TRBV14 to TRBJ2-7; D is unclear. Germline loops: CDR1 SGHDN, CDR2 FVKESK. This CDR3 has 12 amino acids. V dropped 1 base and J dropped 6 bases, with 7 bases sitting between them. The CDR3 reads CASSQGRSEQYF. In nucleotides, the CDR3 is TGTGCCAGCAGCCAAGGTAGGAGCGAGCAGTACTTC.